Described below is a single T cell receptor beta chain sequence and its context. The antigen is undetermined. This sample was taken from a study of human T cells and chemical hapten exposure. V was clipped by 5 bases and J by 5 bases; unmatched bases: 7. The germline V gene has CDR1 SGHTA and CDR2 FQGNSA. The CDR3 length is 15 residues. Time point denoted: patch test 1, 2 weeks after DPC sensitization. Sample treatment: therapeutic diphenylcyclopropenone sensitization with weekly scalp DPC. The authors' total RNA extraction used unfractionated whole blood. Unique molecular identifiers were linked by the library to individual cDNA molecules. The authors' processing: Samples held a median of approximately 96,000 TCRs, range roughly 20,000–750,000. Using its own MiXCR run on the RACE reads, TCRdb lists one record per CDR3 protein. The V and J calls follow TCRdb's processing rather than the paper's. The repertoire has around 99,000 distinct CDR3 sequences, around an eighth of them found once; the top ten carry roughly 2.1%.

Study-wide findings and caveats: PT1 expanded TCR counts and patch test score correlated positively.

This TCR derives from a woman aged 40-49 years with alopecia areata. Some clones in this sample may be carry-over from other donors' samples. The chain carries TRBV7-2 and TRBJ1-4, with 8 nucleotides matching TRBD1. The sample consisted of whole blood, taken in connection with sensitization to the hapten diphenylcyclopropenone (DPC). The CDR3 DNA is TGTGCCAGCAGCCCGAGACAGGGGCCAAATGAAAAACTGTTTTTT. This translates into CASSPRQGPNEKLFF.